These 22 T cell receptor beta chains share one sample of origin, sequenced in a study of long-term antiretroviral therapy in people with HIV. They ran version v3.0 of the immunoSEQ assay at survey level. Only in-frame clones appear in the TCRdb table, and some are missing; sequencing was by immunoSEQ multiplex PCR. Here the sample spans roughly 15,000 clones, about 84% being singletons. The sample consisted of unsorted PBMCs, taken about 1.2 years before starting antiretroviral therapy. The receptors were sampled from a young man with HIV.

The chain links TRBV2 to TRBJ2-3; 8 nucleotides align to TRBD2. The CDR3 covers 16 residues. Germline V CDR1 and CDR2: SNHLY, FYNNEI. V was pared by 3 bases and J by 0 bases, with 5 bases of the junction left unmatched. CDR3 in amino acids: CASSDLRGASTDTQYF. The CDR3, as DNA: TGTGCCAGCAGTGACTTGCGGGGGGCTAGCACAGATACGCAGTATTTT.

The chain joins TRBV6-5 to TRBJ1-1, with D unclear. V was trimmed by 8 bases and J by 4 bases, leaving 11 bases between them. CDR1 and CDR2 (germline): MNHEY, SVGAGI. This CDR3 has 12 residues. Here the CDR3 reads CASGVLGTEAFF. The CDR3, as DNA: TGTGCCAGCGGGGTCCTTGGCACTGAAGCTTTCTTT.

This clone has just one count. The chain combines TRBV7-8 with TRBJ2-1; the D gene could be TRBD1 or TRBD2 (5 bases each). Looked up from germline, CDR1 is SGHVS and CDR2 is FQNEAQ. The length of the CDR3 is 15 residues. V lost 1 base and J lost 8, with 15 bases in between. This chain's CDR3 is CASSLDRDAFDEQFF. CDR3 in DNA: TGTGCCAGCAGCTTAGACCGGGACGCCTTCGATGAGCAGTTCTTC. Together with reference TRBV7-8 and TRBJ2-1, the CDR3 gives the full variable domain: GAGVSQSPRYKVAKRGQDVALRCDPISGHVSLFWYQQALGQGPEFLTYFQNEAQLDKSGLPSDRFFAERPEGSVSTLKIQRTQQEDSAVYLCASSLDRDAFDEQFFGPGTRLTVL.

The chain is built from TRBV30 and TRBJ2-1; the D is unclear. The CDR3 length is 12 residues. V lost 5 bases to trimming and J lost 9 bases, with 14 bases between them. Germline V lookup: CDR1 GTSNPN, CDR2 SVGIG (reference sequence). CDR3 in DNA: TGTGCCTGGGGTGCTTACTTCGGTGAGCAGTTCTTC. Its protein product is CAWGAYFGEQFF.

This clone was picked up a small number of times. The J gene is TRBJ1-3, the V gene TRBV18, with D uncertain. The CDR3 covers 13 residues. Trimming removed 0 bases from V and 4 bases from J, with 4 bases in between. Germline assignment: CDR1 KGHSH and CDR2 LQKENI. The CDR3 loop reads CASSPPVGNTIYF. CDR3 DNA: TGTGCCAGCTCACCACCGGTCGGAAACACCATATATTTT.

The rearrangement uses TRBV6-5 and TRBJ2-1; either TRBD1 or TRBD2 may fit D (5 bases each). The ends were cut back, 5 bases at V and 10 bases at J, with 12 bases in the middle. Germline CDR1 is MNHEY and CDR2 is SVGAGI. This CDR3 is 12 amino acids long. CDR3 nucleotide sequence: TGTGCCAGCAGTCCCTCCTGGGGGGAGCAGTTCTTC. This sequence encodes CASSPSWGEQFF.

The genes are TRBV5-8 and TRBJ1-2, with 9 bases identical to TRBD1. The CDR3 is 16 residues long. Germline values: CDR1 SGHTS, CDR2 YDEGEE. V gave up 3 bases and J gave up 3 bases; unmatched junction bases: 9. CDR3 in DNA: TGTGCCAGCAGCTGGTCCGGGACAGGGTTAGACTATGGCTACACCTTC. This sequence encodes CASSWSGTGLDYGYTF.

CDR3 sequence (DNA): TGTGCCAGCAGCATATCCGGGACAGGGGACACTGAAGCTTTCTTT. It encodes CASSISGTGDTEAFF. The chain has TRBV9 and TRBJ1-1; 10 positions agree with TRBD1. The CDR3 length is 15 residues. CDR1 is SGDLS and CDR2 is YYNGEE in the germline V gene. V lost 4 bases to trimming and J lost 3 bases; unmatched junction nucleotides: 6.

This rearrangement joins TRBV12-5 to TRBJ1-2, with D unresolved. There are 15 residues in the CDR3. Germline V gene data show CDR1 as LGHNT and CDR2 as FRNRAP. Trimming left V 0 bases short and J 8 bases short, with 16 bases between. The CDR3 reads CASGLVQYSPTGYTF. CDR3 sequence (DNA): TGTGCTAGTGGTTTGGTACAATACAGTCCTACGGGCTACACCTTC.

Concerning this clone itself: Other nucleotide sequences in the sample specify the same CDR3. The V gene is TRBV5-4, the J gene TRBJ2-1; 7 nucleotides line up with TRBD2. The CDR3 is 15 amino acids. The V segment lost 0 bases and the J segment 0 bases; nucleotides outside the gene matches: 0. CDR1 is SGHNT and CDR2 is YYREEE in the germline V gene (reference sequence). In nucleotides, the CDR3 is TGTGCCAGCAGCTTGGGGGGGGGCTCCTACAATGAGCAGTTCTTC. Translating gives CASSLGGGSYNEQFF.

The rearrangement joins TRBV19 to TRBJ2-3; D ambiguous. The V gene's germline CDR1 is LNHDA and CDR2 SQIVND (reference sequence). Trimming cost V 4 bases and J 0 bases, with 14 bases left between them. The CDR3 runs 16 residues. DNA of the CDR3: TGTGCCAGTAGTACTCCAACAGATCCTAGCACAGATACGCAGTATTTT. It encodes CASSTPTDPSTDTQYF.

Only one count was recorded for this clone. The chain is built from TRBV7-3 and TRBJ2-1; D is uncertain. Germline V CDR1 and CDR2: SGHTA, FQGTGA. The CDR3 is 14 amino acids. V lost 5 bases, J lost 3 bases, and 11 bases lay in between. The CDR3 region has the DNA TGTGCCAGCAGCCCGGGTAGTTTCTACAATGAGCAGTTCTTC. It translates to CASSPGSFYNEQFF.

The chain joins TRBV10-3 to TRBJ2-7; 7 nucleotides agree with TRBD1. The CDR3 spans 14 residues. Germline assignment: CDR1 ENHRY and CDR2 SYGVKD. The ends lost 7 bases at V and 3 bases at J; junction bases unmatched: 9. CDR3 DNA sequence: TGTGCCATCAAGTTCGAAGGGGGCAACTACGAGCAGTACTTC. Amino acid sequence: CAIKFEGGNYEQYF.

In its sample, this clone was seen a few times. The chain has TRBV2 and TRBJ1-5, with D hard to call. Trimming removed 0 bases at V and 2 bases at J, with 8 bases between. This CDR3 comprises 15 residues. The V gene's germline CDR1 is SNHLY and CDR2 FYNNEI. The CDR3 loop reads CASSEAARGNQPQHF. The CDR3 bases are TGTGCCAGCAGTGAAGCAGCGCGCGGCAATCAGCCCCAGCATTTT.

The genes are TRBV19 and TRBJ1-6; TRBD1 agrees at 10 bases. V lost 11 bases to trimming and J lost 9 bases; unmatched junction nucleotides: 13. CDR1 LNHDA and CDR2 SQIVND come from the germline V gene (reference sequence). The CDR3 has 15 residues. This CDR3 is CASQGEGQGRSPLHF. The CDR3 region has the DNA TGTGCCTCCCAGGGGGAGGGACAGGGGCGTTCACCCCTCCACTTT.

V and J are TRBV29-1 and TRBJ2-3; D is unresolved. From germline, CDR1 is SQVTM and CDR2 ANQGSEA. V was cut by 4 bases and J by 5 bases, with 10 bases left in between. There are 12 residues in the CDR3. In nucleotides, the CDR3 is TGCAGCGTTGCTAGGGCTGAAGATACGCAGTATTTT. It is translated as CSVARAEDTQYF.

This chain links TRBV5-5 with TRBJ2-7, with D perhaps TRBD1 (5 bases). CDR1 SGHKS and CDR2 YYEKEE come from the germline V gene (reference sequence). V was shortened by 0 bases and J by 3 bases, with 13 bases between the two germline ends. The CDR3 length is 15 residues. CDR3 DNA sequence: TGTGCCAGCAGCTTGGACAGACTTCAGGGCTACGAGCAGTACTTC. Its protein is CASSLDRLQGYEQYF.

The CDR3 region has the DNA TGTGCCAGCAGCTTAAGAGGGGGTGGGCTAGTCTCCTACAATGAGCAGTTCTTC. Translating gives CASSLRGGGLVSYNEQFF. The rearrangement links TRBV7-8 to TRBJ2-1; TRBD1 is a possible D gene (6 bases). V was cut by 2 bases and J by 0 bases, with 17 bases left in between. Germline V CDR1 and CDR2: SGHVS, FQNEAQ. The CDR3 contains 18 residues.

This clone was found a few times. This chain uses TRBV5-4 with TRBJ1-2; 8 bases fit TRBD1. Germline loops: CDR1 SGHNT, CDR2 YYREEE (reference sequence). This CDR3 has 14 residues. V lost 6 bases, J lost 2 bases, and 6 bases stayed unmatched. The CDR3 bases are TGTGCCAGCACCGGACAGGGAGGGAACTATGGCTACACCTTC. It encodes CASTGQGGNYGYTF.

V is TRBV18 and J is TRBJ1-1; the D is unclear. V was clipped by 6 bases and J by 1 base, with 15 bases between them. The CDR3 sequence is 15 residues long. From germline, CDR1 is KGHSH and CDR2 LQKENI. The CDR3 loop is CASSPALVPNTEAFF. CDR3 coding DNA: TGTGCCAGCTCCCCAGCTCTAGTCCCGAACACTGAAGCTTTCTTT.

In this sample, this clone turned up a few times. V is TRBV19 and J is TRBJ1-5, with no clear D. The CDR3 totals 13 residues. Germline V CDR1 and CDR2: LNHDA, SQIVND (reference sequence). V was shortened by 3 bases and J by 7 bases, with 10 bases between the two germline ends. The CDR3 region is CASSIDNQQPQHF. As DNA, the CDR3 is TGTGCCAGTAGTATCGACAATCAGCAGCCCCAGCATTTT.

The rearrangement uses TRBV2 and TRBJ2-5; D not certain. Trimming took 3 bases from V and 7 from J, leaving 15 bases between them. Germline V gene sequence: CDR1 SNHLY, CDR2 FYNNEI. This CDR3 has 14 amino acids. CDR3: CASSDGSAAWTQYF. The CDR3 bases are TGTGCCAGCAGTGATGGAAGCGCTGCATGGACCCAGTACTTC.